The T cell receptor (beta chain) under discussion was sequenced for a study of shared clonotypes between healthy human individuals. Germline V gives CDR1 KGHSH, CDR2 LQKENI. CDR3 length: 16 residues. V was pared by 1 base and J by 4 bases, with 7 bases of the junction left unmatched. Only in-frame clones appear in the TCRdb table, and some are missing; sequencing was by immunoSEQ multiplex PCR. The sample contains about 1.5 million clones, around 98% of which appear only once. The clonotype originates from a man aged 25-45 years in good health. The sequenced material came from naive CD4+ T cells sorted from blood. Stated subset: CD45RA+ positively selected. This sequence joins TRBV18 and TRBJ1-2; the match to TRBD1 covers 9 bases. The CDR3 DNA reads as TGTGCCAGCTCACCACTCCGGGACAGGGATTTCTATGGCTACACCTTC. Its protein is CASSPLRDRDFYGYTF.